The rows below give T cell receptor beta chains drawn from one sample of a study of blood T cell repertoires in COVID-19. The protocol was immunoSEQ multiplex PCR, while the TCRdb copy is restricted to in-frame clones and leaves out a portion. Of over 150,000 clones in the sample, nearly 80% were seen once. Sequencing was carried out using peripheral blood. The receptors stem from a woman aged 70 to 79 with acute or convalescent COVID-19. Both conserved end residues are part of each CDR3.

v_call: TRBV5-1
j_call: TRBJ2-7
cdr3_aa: CASSLAGFAGYDEQYF

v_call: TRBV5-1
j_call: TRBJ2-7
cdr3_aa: CASRYQGAYEQYF

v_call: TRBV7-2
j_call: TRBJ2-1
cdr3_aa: CASSVFSSVSEQFF

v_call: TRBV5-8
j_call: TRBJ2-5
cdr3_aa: CASSLDRTSGETQYF

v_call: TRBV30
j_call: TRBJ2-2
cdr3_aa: CAWTAGNTGELFF

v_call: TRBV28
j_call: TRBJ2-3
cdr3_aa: CASSRRGPLDTQYF

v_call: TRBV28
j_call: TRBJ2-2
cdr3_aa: CASSLWGGSSNTGELFF

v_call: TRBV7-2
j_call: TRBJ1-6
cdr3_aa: CASSDRGSGANNSPLHF

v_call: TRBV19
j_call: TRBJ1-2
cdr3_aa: CASIQGPGKPYGYTF

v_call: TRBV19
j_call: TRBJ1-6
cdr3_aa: CASSNDRQTLNSPLHF

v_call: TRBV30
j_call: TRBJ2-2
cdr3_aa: CAWSVLVNTGELFF

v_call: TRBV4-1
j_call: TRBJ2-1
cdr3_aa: CASSQGTGVYNEQFF

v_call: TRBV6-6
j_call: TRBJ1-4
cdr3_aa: CASSYSGGELFF

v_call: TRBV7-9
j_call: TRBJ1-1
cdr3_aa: CASSSFRGFMNTEAFF

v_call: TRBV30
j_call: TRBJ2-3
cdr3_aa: CAWSAGAGSDTQYF

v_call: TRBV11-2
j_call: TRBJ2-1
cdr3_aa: CASSLASSYNEQFF

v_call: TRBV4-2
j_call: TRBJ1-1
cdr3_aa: CASSQPTGSATAAFF

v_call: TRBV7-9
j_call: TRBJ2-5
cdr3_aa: CASSLELKSGTQYF

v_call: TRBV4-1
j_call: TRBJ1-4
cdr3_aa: CASSSGARQGRGEKLFF

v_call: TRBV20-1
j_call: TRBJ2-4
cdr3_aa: CSASGALASLNIQYF

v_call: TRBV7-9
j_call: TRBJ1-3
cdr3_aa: CASSSGQGSSGNTIYF

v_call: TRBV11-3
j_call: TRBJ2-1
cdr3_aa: CASSLSGGSGQTNNEQFF

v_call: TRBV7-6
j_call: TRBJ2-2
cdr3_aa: CASSLDLPGSVYTGELFF

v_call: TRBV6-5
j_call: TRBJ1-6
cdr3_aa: CASRTGGSGNSPLHF

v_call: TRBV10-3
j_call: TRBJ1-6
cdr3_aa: CAISETSGRSYNSPLHF

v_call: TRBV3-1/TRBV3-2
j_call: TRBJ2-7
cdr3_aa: CASSQGAIHYEQYF

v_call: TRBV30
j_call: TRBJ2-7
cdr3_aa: CAWSLGFGTGTYEQYF

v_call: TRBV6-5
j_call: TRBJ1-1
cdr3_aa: CASTETGAGTEAFF

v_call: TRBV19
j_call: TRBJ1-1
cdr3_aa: CASSTQTGGVSFF

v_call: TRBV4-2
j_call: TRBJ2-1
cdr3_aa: CASSQVVAGGIDNEQFF

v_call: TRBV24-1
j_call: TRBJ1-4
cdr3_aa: CATSDSRGGFNEKLFF

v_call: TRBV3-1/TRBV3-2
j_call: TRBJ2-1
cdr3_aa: CASSQGQLKNEQFF

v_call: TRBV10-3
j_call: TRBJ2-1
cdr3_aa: CAISGATSPFNEQFF

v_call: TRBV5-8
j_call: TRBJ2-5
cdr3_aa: CASSPSGRALGETQYF

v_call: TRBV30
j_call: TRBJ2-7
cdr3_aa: CAWSPWLPGERYEQYF

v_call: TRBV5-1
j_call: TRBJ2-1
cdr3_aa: CASSSLAGPAQYNEQFF

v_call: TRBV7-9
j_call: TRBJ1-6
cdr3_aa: CASSFSRGRNGSPLHF

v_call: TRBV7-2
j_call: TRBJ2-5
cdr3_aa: CASSLLAPGGGQETQYF

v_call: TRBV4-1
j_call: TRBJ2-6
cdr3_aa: CASSQDQQVSGANVLTF

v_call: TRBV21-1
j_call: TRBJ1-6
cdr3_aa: CASSKRERKNSPLHF

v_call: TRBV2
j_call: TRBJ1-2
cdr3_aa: CASSEEGQGASYGYTF

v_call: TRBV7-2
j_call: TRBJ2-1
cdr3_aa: CASSLAVLLAGQNNEQFF

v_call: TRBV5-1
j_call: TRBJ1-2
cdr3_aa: CASRRDRAVNGYTF

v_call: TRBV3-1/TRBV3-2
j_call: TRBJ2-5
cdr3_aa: CASSPTGTSQTQYF

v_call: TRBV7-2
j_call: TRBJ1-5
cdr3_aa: CASSLSGNQPQHF

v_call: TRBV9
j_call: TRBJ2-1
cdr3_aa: CASSVASTNEQFF

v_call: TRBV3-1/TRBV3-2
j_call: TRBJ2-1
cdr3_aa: CASSLGQGREQFF

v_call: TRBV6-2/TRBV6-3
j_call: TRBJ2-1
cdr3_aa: CASSYSALAGYNEQFF

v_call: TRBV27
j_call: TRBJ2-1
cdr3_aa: CASSERPGNEQFF

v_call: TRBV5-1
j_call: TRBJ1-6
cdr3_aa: CASSLNAGGSSSPLHF

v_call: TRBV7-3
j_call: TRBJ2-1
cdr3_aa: CASSLRRSNEQFF

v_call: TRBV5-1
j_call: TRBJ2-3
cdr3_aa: CASSLELAGRTDTQYF

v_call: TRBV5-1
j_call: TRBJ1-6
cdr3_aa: CASSPGQGAGSPLHF

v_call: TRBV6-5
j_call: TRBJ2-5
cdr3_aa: CASSPLTSGQETQYF

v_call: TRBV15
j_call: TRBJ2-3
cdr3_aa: CATSRATGSDTQYF

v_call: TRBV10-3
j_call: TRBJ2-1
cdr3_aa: CAISDQSAGDYNEQFF

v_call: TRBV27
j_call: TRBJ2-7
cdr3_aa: CASSPLREGVYEQYF

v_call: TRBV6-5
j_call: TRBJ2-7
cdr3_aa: CASSPVTSGTYEQYF

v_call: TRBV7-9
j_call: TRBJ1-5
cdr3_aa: CASSNYLQGALVQPQHF